This T cell receptor (beta chain) is drawn from a study of blood T cell repertoires in COVID-19. Overall study context: Samples taken during acute and convalescent COVID-19 were collected in the United States, Italy and Spain.

In the original processing: Estimates of nucleated cell counts were drawn from the amplification of reference gene primers. Profiling relied on immunoSEQ multiplex PCR, and the TCRdb table lists in-frame clones only, not all of them. The DNA gave D and trimming, while V, J and clone size come from that table. In the table there are 150,000 to 250,000 clones, about four fifths of which are singletons. The CDR3 length is 15 residues. Germline V gene lookup returns CDR1 LNHDA and CDR2 SQIVND (reference sequence). J lost 5 bases, V lost 6 bases, and 8 bases had no gene match. The V gene is TRBV19, the J gene TRBJ2-5, with 11 nucleotides matching TRBD1. Sequences were obtained from PBMCs or T cells enriched from blood (not recorded which). The receptor's source is a man aged 35 to 55 who had recovered from COVID-19. CDR3: CASRGGDRGGETQYF. CDR3 bases: TGTGCCAGTAGAGGAGGGGACAGGGGGGGCGAGACCCAGTACTTC.